This is a list of T cell receptor beta chains from one sample in a study of OX40 agonist ivuxolimab in advanced cancers. TCRdb keeps only in-frame clones here, not all; method: immunoSEQ multiplex PCR. Among approximately 71,000 clones listed, around 84% were seen once. Sequencing was performed on CD4+ or CD8+ T cells sorted from blood, taken in a trial of the OX40 agonist ivuxolimab. All receptors come from an adult with an advanced solid tumor such as melanoma, head and neck, liver or kidney cancer. Each CDR3 is given with its conserved first and last residue. D genes are given only for firm matches. Some rows have no size entry. The others give once, few or many, or a class for an expanded clone.

v_call: TRBV6-1
d_call: NA
clone_size: NA
j_call: TRBJ2-7
cdr3_nt: TGTGCCAGCAGTGAAGTCACAGGGTACGCATCCGAGCAGTACTTC
cdr3_aa: CASSEVTGYASEQYF

v_call: TRBV5-1
d_call: NA
clone_size: NA
j_call: TRBJ2-3
cdr3_nt: TGCGCCAGCAGCTCTCAGGGGCGAACTAGCACAGATACGCAGTATTTT
cdr3_aa: CASSSQGRTSTDTQYF

v_call: TRBV5-1
d_call: NA
clone_size: NA
j_call: TRBJ2-5
cdr3_nt: TGCGCCAGCAGCTTGGGTAGCCGAGAGACCCAGTACTTC
cdr3_aa: CASSLGSRETQYF

v_call: TRBV9
d_call: NA
clone_size: NA
j_call: TRBJ1-1
cdr3_nt: TGTGCCAGCAGCGTAGATTTGGGGGGATCGACGTTGAACACTGAAGCTTTCTTT
cdr3_aa: CASSVDLGGSTLNTEAFF

v_call: TRBV15
d_call: NA
clone_size: NA
j_call: TRBJ2-3
cdr3_nt: TGTGCCACCAGCAGAGATCCCAGGGGGAGGTGGGGCACAGATACGCAGTATTTT
cdr3_aa: CATSRDPRGRWGTDTQYF

v_call: TRBV27
d_call: NA
clone_size: few
j_call: TRBJ2-1
cdr3_nt: TGTGCCACCTCGAGGGGGTTCCTTGGGTACAATGAGCAGTTCTTC
cdr3_aa: CATSRGFLGYNEQFF

v_call: TRBV11-3
d_call: NA
clone_size: NA
j_call: TRBJ1-6
cdr3_nt: TGTGCCAGCAGCCCCGCAACAGAGCCCTATAATTCACCCCTCCACTTT
cdr3_aa: CASSPATEPYNSPLHF

v_call: TRBV5-1
d_call: NA
clone_size: NA
j_call: TRBJ1-6
cdr3_nt: TGCGCCAGCAGCTTGGGAGTAGGGGTAAATTCACCCCTCCACTTT
cdr3_aa: CASSLGVGVNSPLHF

v_call: TRBV5-4
d_call: NA
clone_size: NA
j_call: TRBJ2-7
cdr3_nt: TGTGCCAGCAGCTTGGAGCCAGGGGCTGCCTACGAGCAGTACTTC
cdr3_aa: CASSLEPGAAYEQYF

v_call: TRBV5-5
d_call: NA
clone_size: few
j_call: TRBJ2-3
cdr3_nt: TGTGCCAGCAGCTTATGGGACAGCACAGATACGCAGTATTTT
cdr3_aa: CASSLWDSTDTQYF

v_call: TRBV7-3
d_call: TRBD1
clone_size: NA
j_call: TRBJ1-6
cdr3_nt: TGTGCCAGCAGCTCCCGGGACAGGGGCCCCATGAGTAATTCACCCCTCCACTTT
cdr3_aa: CASSSRDRGPMSNSPLHF

v_call: TRBV7-8
d_call: TRBD2
clone_size: once
j_call: TRBJ2-1
cdr3_nt: TGTGCCAGCAGCTTAGAGGGCAGCGGGAGCTCCTACAATGAGCAGTTCTTC
cdr3_aa: CASSLEGSGSSYNEQFF

v_call: TRBV28
d_call: TRBD1
clone_size: NA
j_call: TRBJ1-6
cdr3_nt: TGTGCCACAATGGGACAGAGCTCCTATAATTCACCCCTCCACTTT
cdr3_aa: CATMGQSSYNSPLHF

v_call: TRBV6-5
d_call: NA
clone_size: NA
j_call: TRBJ1-1
cdr3_nt: TGTGCCAGCAGTACCCCCAGGGAACGACGGACTGAAGCTTTCTTT
cdr3_aa: CASSTPRERRTEAFF

v_call: TRBV6-1
d_call: TRBD2
clone_size: few
j_call: TRBJ2-1
cdr3_nt: TGTGCCAGCAGTCCCACTAGCGGGGGGGACCTTTGGCAGTTCTTC
cdr3_aa: CASSPTSGGDLWQFF